This T cell receptor (beta chain) came from a study of T cells in narcolepsy. About this clone: Its antigen is unidentified.

This table comes from immunoSEQ multiplex PCR, and its TCRdb copy is limited to in-frame clones, with some not included. This table holds about 35,000 clones, about 85% found once. The CDR3 is 15 residues long. With 5 bases clipped from V and 8 bases from J, the junction kept 8 bases outside the gene matches. Germline CDR1 is SGHTA and CDR2 is FQGNSA. Study-level results: Autoreactive clone sequences were missing from some blood memory CD4+ repertoires.

Material: CD45RA- memory CD4+ T cells from PBMCs. The receptor was derived from a human donor with narcolepsy. The chain combines TRBV7-2 with TRBJ2-1; the match to TRBD2 covers 11 bases. The CDR3 DNA follows: TGTGCCAGCAGCGGTGGCCTAGCGGGGGGTGATGAGCAGTTCTTC. Its translation: CASSGGLAGGDEQFF. The entire variable domain, with the rest obtained from reference TRBV7-2 and TRBJ2-1, is as follows: GAGVSQSPSNKVTEKGKDVELRCDPISGHTALYWYRQSLGQGLEFLIYFQGNSAPDKSGLPSDRFSAERTGGSVSTLTIQRTQQEDSAVYLCASSGGLAGGDEQFFGPGTRLTVL.